This TCR beta chain was retrieved from a study of spatial heterogeneity in lung cancer (dated by TCRdb to 2018 to 2020). Notes on the research overall: Samples were obtained from approximately 72 patients with early-stage, untreated non-small cell lung cancer from the lung TRACERx cohort. Both alpha and beta chains were TCR-sequenced in hundreds of tumor regions, fewer than 80 matched nontumor lung samples and approximately 50 PBMC samples obtained at surgery. In non-small cell lung cancer, the study quantitatively compared TCR alpha and beta repertoires across several tumor regions, matched nontumor lung, and blood. Nonsynonymous mutation counts, determined by whole-exome sequencing of tumor tissue, were related to TCR repertoire features. Follow-up PBMC samples were sequenced whenever the samples were available, and the median time to follow-up was around 24 months after resection. Beta-chain transcripts were consistently detected in greater numbers than alpha-chain transcripts, which likely reflected higher beta-chain transcript abundance. In the raw uncorrected reads, each unique combination of TCR and UMI appeared more than ten times on average.

This clonotype was recorded at least ten times. It has no known antigen specificity. Per-nucleotide qualities are absent, and no much larger clonotype sits a single base away. On the study overall, not on this receptor specifically: Ubiquitous expanded tumor TCRs were found in blood more often at tumor resection than at routine follow-up. Additional single-cell paired TCR alpha and beta sequencing was considered necessary to confirm, at a functional level, the hypothesis that regional TCRs recognize regional mutations. Comparisons of baseline and follow-up blood repertoires included only about 15 patients.

The CDR3 goes from the cysteine to the phenylalanine over 13 residues. CDR3 DNA only is kept here, 39 bases in frame from base 1. CDR1 MGHDK and CDR2 SYGVNS were looked up in the germline V gene. V is cut by 2 bases and J by 6 bases, and the space between the germline ends is 10 bases. The library was generated by 5' RACE. TCRdb shows the sequencer as NextSeq 500. In the TCR library protocol, a unique molecular identifier was attached to each TCR cDNA molecule so that PCR and sequencing errors could be corrected. As for how the authors treated the data: TCR identification, UMI-based error correction and CDR3 extraction were performed with Decombinator tools. Expanded TCRs were defined as those above a frequency of 2 per 1,000, corresponding to the top 1% of the tumor frequency distribution. Each repertoire was subsampled 100 times to 5,000 TCRs, after which Renyi diversity was computed with the R vegan package. CDR3 similarity networks were constructed using string-kernel similarity of amino acid triplets, with links drawn between CDR3s whose pairwise similarity was above 0.82. TCRdb trimmed the raw reads at Q25, called clones with MiXCR and kept productive beta chains. Every entry covers one CDR3 protein and lists the most common genes and DNA from its rows. These V and J calls are TCRdb output, not the study's own analysis. The sample table holds 50,000 to 60,000 distinct CDR3 sequences, of which roughly 7% were seen once. The ten largest clones take up over 30% of the sample.

Interpreted using the paper, the time point label stands for: blood at routine non-recurrence follow-up after resection. For TCR sequencing, whole RNA was extracted from tumor and nontumor lung tissue, or from cryopreserved PBMC samples, and no cell sorting was done. Only patients for whom sufficient RNA was available from at least two tumor regions were selected for TCR sequencing. The V and J genes are TRBV25-1 and TRBJ1-1; confidence is insufficient to name the D gene. The source was PBMCs, collected at follow-up. The TCR sequence derives from a female donor with early-stage non-small cell lung cancer. The DNA sequence is TGTGCCAGCAGTGAAAGGGCAAGGTCTGAAGCTTTCTTT. Translated, this is CASSERARSEAFF.